One and the same sample provided the 16 T cell receptor beta chains below, sequenced in a study of shared clonotypes between healthy human individuals. Repertoires were generated with immunoSEQ multiplex PCR, while TCRdb's copy carries only in-frame clones and drops some. The sample records some 500,000 clones, more than 70% being singletons. What was sequenced was PBMCs. The receptors were gathered from a woman aged 40 to 55 in good health. Some clones in this sample may be carry-over from other donors' samples.

The CDR3 DNA reads as TGTGCCAGCTCACGATTCCGGGACGAAAACACCATATATTTT. It is translated as CASSRFRDENTIYF. This chain connects TRBV18 to TRBJ1-3, with D perhaps matching TRBD1 (5 bases). Trimming took off 4 bases at V and 6 bases at J, with 13 bases between the two ends. This CDR3 has 14 residues. CDR1 is KGHSH, CDR2 LQKENI, per germline.

Points on this clone: This could be a read error, since a much larger clone is one nucleotide away. V is TRBV27 and J is TRBJ2-6; 7 bases map to TRBD1. In germline, CDR1 is MNHEY, CDR2 SMNVEV (reference sequence). The CDR3 is made up of 17 amino acids. In DNA form, the CDR3 reads TGTGCCGGCAGTTTGAATGGACAGGTCTCAGGGGCCAACGTCCTGACTTTC. Protein sequence: CAGSLNGQVSGANVLTF. Variable domain in full (rest from reference TRBV27 and TRBJ2-6): EAQVTQNPRYLITVTGKKLTVTCSQNMNHEYMSWYRQDPGLGLRQIYYSMNVEVTDKGDVPEGYKVSRKEKRNFPLILESPSPNQTSLYFCAGSLNGQVSGANVLTFGAGSRLTVL.

The gene calls are TRBV7-2 and TRBJ2-1, with D uncertain. Germline CDR1 reads SGHTA; CDR2 reads FQGNSA. The CDR3 totals 13 residues. With 4 bases removed from V and 8 bases from J, the gap between germline ends came to 12 bases. The CDR3 reads CASSYKRVDEQFF. The CDR3 DNA is TGTGCCAGCAGCTATAAACGGGTTGATGAGCAGTTCTTC.

This clone was observed once. A far larger clone lies a single base away; this is likely a read error. Likely a read error: the CDR3 ends without its conserved phenylalanine or tryptophan. The V and J genes are TRBV28 and TRBJ1-1; 7 positions agree with TRBD1. This CDR3 spans 15 amino acids. The ends lost 5 bases at V and 0 bases at J; junction bases unmatched: 6. Germline V lookup: CDR1 MDHEN, CDR2 SYDVKM. The DNA of the CDR3 is TGTGCCAGCAGTGTACCAGGGGGAATGAACACTGAAGCTTTCATT. Translated: CASSVPGGMNTEAFI.

The chain employs TRBV5-5 and TRBJ2-3; the match to TRBD1 covers 8 bases. CDR1 and CDR2 (germline): SGHKS, YYEKEE (reference sequence). Trimming took 4 bases from V and 5 from J; bases not matched to a gene: 6. This CDR3 has 14 residues. The CDR3 nucleotides are TGTGCCAGCAGCCCTGGACAGGGCCTAGATACGCAGTATTTT. Translating it yields CASSPGQGLDTQYF.

This chain uses TRBV2 with TRBJ2-5, with D hard to call. This CDR3 region has 11 residues. The ends were cut back, 7 bases at V and 3 bases at J, with 6 bases in the middle. CDR1 is SNHLY and CDR2 is FYNNEI in the germline V gene. As DNA, the CDR3 is TGTGCCAGCACCCGAGAAGAGACCCAGTACTTC. Translated: CASTREETQYF.

The chain uses TRBV7-9 and TRBJ1-1; TRBD1 might be the D (6 bases). Germline lookup yields CDR1 SEHNR and CDR2 FQNEAQ (reference sequence). The CDR3 runs 13 residues. V lost 8 bases, J lost 0 bases, and 10 bases lay in between. The CDR3 reads CASSRDMNTEAFF. The CDR3 DNA sequence: TGTGCCAGCTCTCGGGACATGAACACTGAAGCTTTCTTT.

This clone was observed a single time. At one of its ends the junction is not consistent with the germline gene, which may arise from a read error. The chain carries TRBV30 and TRBJ2-1; D is unresolved. This CDR3 has 12 amino acids. Germline V gene sequence: CDR1 GTSNPN, CDR2 SVGIG (reference sequence). This CDR3 reads CSWSDTNPEQFF. In DNA form, the CDR3 reads TGTTCCTGGAGTGACACGAACCCTGAGCAGTTCTTC.

The CDR3 here is CASRLDSVAGYTF. The CDR3 bases are TGTGCCAGCAGGCTAGACAGTGTCGCTGGCTACACCTTC. The chain uses TRBV2 and TRBJ1-2; D possibly corresponds to TRBD1 (5 bases). This CDR3 spans 13 amino acids. The germline V and J ends were trimmed by 6 bases and 7 bases, with 15 bases remaining between them. The germline V gene encodes CDR1 SNHLY and CDR2 FYNNEI.

The chain joins TRBV2 to TRBJ2-5; the match to TRBD2 covers 10 bases. The trim removed 8 bases at V and 5 bases at J, leaving 8 bases unmatched. The CDR3 contains 14 residues. Germline V gene lookup returns CDR1 SNHLY and CDR2 FYNNEI. CDR3 loop: CASYRPSGSETQYF. In nucleotides, the CDR3 is TGTGCCAGCTATCGACCTAGCGGGAGTGAGACCCAGTACTTC.

The genes are TRBV5-1 and TRBJ2-5; TRBD1 matches at 9 bases. CDR3 length equals 14 residues. In germline, CDR1 is SGHRS, CDR2 YFSETQ. J gave up 5 bases and V 4 bases, and 6 bases lay outside the gene matches. CDR3 amino acids: CASSQQGARETQYF. The CDR3 DNA reads TGCGCCAGCAGCCAACAGGGGGCGAGGGAGACCCAGTACTTC.

This clone was recorded only once. The chain carries TRBV5-1 and TRBJ2-7, with D perhaps matching TRBD2 (5 bases). Germline values: CDR1 SGHRS, CDR2 YFSETQ. This CDR3 region has 15 residues. Trimming left V 0 bases short and J 3 bases short, with 13 bases between. The CDR3 region has the DNA TGCGCCAGCAGCTTGGCTGGGAGCGGTGGCTACGAGCAGTACTTC. This sequence encodes CASSLAGSGGYEQYF.

This clone showed up just once. This chain joins TRBV15 and TRBJ1-1; perhaps TRBD1 as D (5 bases). Between the trimmed V and J ends, which lost 0 bases and 8 bases, there was a span of 13 bases. Germline V lookup: CDR1 LNHNV, CDR2 YYDKDF (reference sequence). The length of the CDR3 is 14 residues. The CDR3 DNA is TGTGCCACCAGCAGAGACGGGCGGGCAGGGGAAGCTTTCTTT. Amino acid sequence: CATSRDGRAGEAFF.

In the case of this clone: It is likely a read error: a sequence one base away is far more abundant. Other DNA sequences in this specimen translate into the identical CDR3. The chain couples TRBV30 to TRBJ1-1, with D possibly being TRBD1 (6 bases). V dropped 8 bases and J dropped 7 bases, with 23 bases sitting between them. Germline-derived CDR1 and CDR2 are GTSNPN and SVGIG (reference sequence). This CDR3 region has 14 residues. This CDR3 reads CAAGQRGGTNEAFF. The CDR3 region has the DNA TGTGCCGCGGGGCAAAGGGGGGGAACTAATGAAGCTTTCTTT.

This chain joins TRBV6-5 and TRBJ1-2, with D uncertain. From germline, CDR1 is MNHEY and CDR2 SVGAGI. Trimming stripped 6 bases from V and 8 bases from J, with 13 bases between. This CDR3 contains 12 residues. The CDR3 loop reads CASSRPLGGYTF. The CDR3 nucleotides read TGTGCCAGCAGCCGGCCCCTGGGGGGCTACACCTTC.

The V gene is TRBV6-6, the J gene TRBJ2-5; possibly TRBD1 for D (5 bases). Germline CDR1 and CDR2: MNHNY and SVGAGI (reference sequence). This CDR3 spans 12 amino acids. V was clipped by 6 bases and J by 3 bases, with 8 bases between them. CDR3 DNA: TGTGCCAGCAGAACGACAGAAGAGACCCAGTACTTC. It translates to CASRTTEETQYF.